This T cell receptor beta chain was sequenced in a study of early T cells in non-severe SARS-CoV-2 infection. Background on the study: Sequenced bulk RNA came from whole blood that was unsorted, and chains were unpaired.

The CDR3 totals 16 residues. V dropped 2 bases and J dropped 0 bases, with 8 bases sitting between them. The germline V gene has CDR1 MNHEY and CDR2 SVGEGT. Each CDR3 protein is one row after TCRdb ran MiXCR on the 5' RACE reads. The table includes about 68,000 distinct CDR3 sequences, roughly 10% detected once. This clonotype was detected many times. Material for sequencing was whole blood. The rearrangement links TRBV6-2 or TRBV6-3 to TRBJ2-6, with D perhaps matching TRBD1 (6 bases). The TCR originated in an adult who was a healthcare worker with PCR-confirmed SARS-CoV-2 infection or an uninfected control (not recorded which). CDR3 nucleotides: TGTGCCAGCAGTTACCAGGGACACTCTGGGGCCAACGTCCTGACTTTC. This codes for CASSYQGHSGANVLTF.